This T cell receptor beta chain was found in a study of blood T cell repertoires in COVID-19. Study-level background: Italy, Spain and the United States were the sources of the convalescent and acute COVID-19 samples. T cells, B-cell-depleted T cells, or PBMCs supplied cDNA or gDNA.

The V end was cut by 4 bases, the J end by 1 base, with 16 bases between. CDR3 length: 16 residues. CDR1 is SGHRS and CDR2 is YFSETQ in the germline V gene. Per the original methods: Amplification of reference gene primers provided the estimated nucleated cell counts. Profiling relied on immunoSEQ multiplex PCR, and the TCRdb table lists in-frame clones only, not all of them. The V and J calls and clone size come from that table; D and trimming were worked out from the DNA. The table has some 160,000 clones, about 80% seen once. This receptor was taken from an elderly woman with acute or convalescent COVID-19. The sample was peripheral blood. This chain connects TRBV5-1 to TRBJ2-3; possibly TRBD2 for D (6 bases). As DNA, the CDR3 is TGCGCCAGCAGCCCCCTTCGGGCTAGCGGCACAGATACGCAGTATTTT. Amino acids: CASSPLRASGTDTQYF.